This T cell receptor (beta chain) was identified in a study of cytomegalovirus exposure and HLA in healthy donors. Study-level background: Later analysis reported that the approximately 120 validation repertoires shared the platform of the approximately 690 first-cohort repertoires.

TCRdb's copy holds only in-frame clones and misses some; the assay was immunoSEQ multiplex PCR. The table includes roughly 330,000 clones, about 90% detected once. There are 16 residues in the CDR3. The J segment lost 2 bases and the V segment lost 4 bases, leaving 5 bases of the junction unmatched. Germline CDR1 is SGHDT and CDR2 is YYEEEE. Overall study results and limits: A classifier reportedly called cytomegalovirus status with high sensitivity and specificity. The study flagged about 150 TCR beta chains as cytomegalovirus-associated.

On this clone itself: As yet, its antigen is unknown.

The genes are TRBV5-6 and TRBJ1-3, with TRBD1 matching 11 bases. Material: PBMCs. The sequence came from a woman aged 25 to 39 in good health and CMV-seropositive. Here the CDR3 DNA reads TGTGCCAGCAGCCGACGGGGACAGGGGGCTGGAAACACCATATATTTT. Translated, it gives CASSRRGQGAGNTIYF.